These 17 T cell receptor beta chains were sequenced from one sample in a study of blood T cell repertoires in COVID-19. Clones were read by immunoSEQ multiplex PCR, and TCRdb kept only the in-frame ones, dropping some. The sample consists of 450,000 or so clones, around 91% of them appearing once. Input material: PBMCs or T cells enriched from blood (not recorded which). The source of these receptors is a man aged 18 to 35 who had recovered from COVID-19.

The V call is TRBV4-1, the J call TRBJ2-2, with 7 bases lining up with TRBD2. CDR1 MGHRA and CDR2 YSYEKL come from the germline V gene. This CDR3 contains 20 residues. The V and J ends lost 4 bases and 0 bases, in that order; junction bases with no gene match: 17. The CDR3 protein is CASSPRGVSGTIPNTGELFF. The CDR3 DNA is TGCGCCAGCAGCCCCCGGGGGGTGTCAGGGACTATACCGAACACCGGGGAGCTGTTTTTT.

This clone appeared a few times. V and J are TRBV3-1 (or the pseudogene TRBV3-2) and TRBJ2-7; tentatively, D is TRBD1 (5 bases). CDR1 and CDR2 (germline): LGHDT, YNNKEL (reference sequence). The CDR3 spans 16 residues. Trimming left V 1 base short and J 6 bases short, with 19 bases between. CDR3 residues: CASSQVVGALHSEQYF. CDR3 in DNA: TGTGCCAGCAGCCAAGTAGTAGGGGCCCTCCACTCCGAGCAGTACTTC.

The chain is built from TRBV28 and TRBJ1-5; the D gene is possibly TRBD1 (6 bases). The V gene's germline CDR1 is MDHEN and CDR2 SYDVKM. The CDR3 totals 15 residues. Trimming stripped 3 bases from V and 2 bases from J, with 11 bases between. CDR3 sequence: CASSFGSGGNQPQHF. The CDR3 DNA sequence: TGTGCCAGCAGTTTTGGATCAGGGGGCAATCAGCCCCAGCATTTT.

The chain has TRBV3-1 (or the pseudogene TRBV3-2) and TRBJ2-5; perhaps TRBD2 as D (6 bases). V lost 0 bases, J lost 5 bases, and 16 bases lay in between. The CDR3 contains 16 residues. Germline assignment: CDR1 LGHDT and CDR2 YNNKEL (reference sequence). CDR3 residues: CASSQESGAGGETQYF. In DNA, the CDR3 is TGTGCCAGCAGCCAAGAAAGCGGAGCGGGCGGGGAGACCCAGTACTTC.

This chain connects TRBV19 to TRBJ1-5, with 9 bases aligning to TRBD1. Germline V gene sequence: CDR1 LNHDA, CDR2 SQIVND (reference sequence). The CDR3 runs 15 residues. With 5 bases clipped from V and 4 bases from J, the junction kept 6 bases outside the gene matches. For the CDR3, the DNA is TGTGCCAGTAGTTCCGGACAGGGGCTTAATCAGCCCCAGCATTTT. Protein product: CASSSGQGLNQPQHF.

The V gene is TRBV27, the J gene TRBJ2-5; no clear D. V lost 7 bases and J lost 1, with 10 bases in between. The germline gives CDR1 MNHEY, CDR2 SMNVEV (reference sequence). This CDR3 is 13 amino acids long. CDR3 in DNA: TGTGCCAGCAAAGAGCTGAGCCAAGAGACCCAGTACTTC. Translation: CASKELSQETQYF.

The CDR3 region has the DNA TGTGCCAGCAGCGGTCTCGGGGGGACCCAGTACTTC. Its protein product is CASSGLGGTQYF. The rearrangement links TRBV9 to TRBJ2-5; weak D call: TRBD2 (6 bases). V lost 3 bases, J lost 7 bases, and 10 bases lay in between. Germline CDR1 reads SGDLS; CDR2 reads YYNGEE. The CDR3 totals 12 residues.

This clone was seen just once. This chain links TRBV19 with TRBJ2-1, with 10 bases identical to TRBD2. Germline assignment: CDR1 LNHDA and CDR2 SQIVND (reference sequence). This CDR3 spans 15 amino acids. With V trimmed by 7 bases and J by 4 bases, 7 bases remained unmatched. The CDR3 sequence is CASTASGRAYNEQFF. For the CDR3, the DNA is TGTGCCAGTACTGCTAGCGGGAGAGCATACAATGAGCAGTTCTTC.

This chain joins TRBV19 and TRBJ1-4; 9 nucleotides line up with TRBD1. The CDR3 loop spans 16 amino acids. V lost 3 bases and J lost 2; bases outside the gene matches: 4. Germline V CDR1 and CDR2: LNHDA, SQIVND (reference sequence). For the CDR3, the DNA is TGTGCCAGTAGTATGGGACAGGGTGTCACTAATGAAAAACTGTTTTTT. This gives the protein CASSMGQGVTNEKLFF.

V usage is TRBV6-5 and J usage is TRBJ2-7; 7 bases map to TRBD2. From germline, CDR1 is MNHEY and CDR2 SVGAGI. V dropped 6 bases and J dropped 3; count of bases not matched to a gene: 2. The CDR3 loop spans 12 amino acids. Here the CDR3 reads CASRGDYYEQYF. The CDR3, as DNA: TGTGCCAGCAGGGGGGACTACTACGAGCAGTACTTC.

CDR3 in DNA: TGTGCCAGCTCACCCATAGTCACTGAAGCTTTCTTT. The encoded protein is CASSPIVTEAFF. This chain connects TRBV18 to TRBJ1-1, with D unresolved. V was trimmed by 3 bases and J by 4 bases, leaving 6 bases between them. This CDR3 is 12 amino acids long. The germline V gene has CDR1 KGHSH and CDR2 LQKENI.

J is TRBJ1-6 and V is TRBV7-8, with TRBD1 identical over 9 bases. Losses at the gene ends were 3 bases for V and 8 bases for J; bases not matched to a gene: 5. Germline loops: CDR1 SGHVS, CDR2 FQNEAQ. The CDR3 runs 15 residues. CDR3 loop: CASSFAGTGYSPLHF. CDR3 coding DNA: TGTGCCAGCAGCTTTGCCGGGACAGGGTATTCACCCCTCCACTTT.

This sequence joins TRBV7-6 and TRBJ1-5, with D tentatively TRBD1 (6 bases). Germline V gene lookup returns CDR1 SGHVS and CDR2 FNYEAQ. The CDR3 sequence is 16 residues long. Trimming took off 2 bases at V and 1 base at J, with 12 bases between the two ends. CDR3 in amino acids: CASSLRAGESNQPQHF. The CDR3 DNA is TGTGCCAGCAGCTTAAGGGCAGGGGAGAGCAATCAGCCCCAGCATTTT.

V gene TRBV27 combines with J gene TRBJ2-1; 15 bases are shared with TRBD2. This CDR3 spans 15 amino acids. The V segment lost 5 bases and the J segment 6 bases; nucleotides outside the gene matches: 2. CDR1 is MNHEY, CDR2 SMNVEV, per germline (reference sequence). The CDR3, as DNA: TGTGCCAGCAGTGGACTAGCGGGGGGGGGCAATGAGCAGTTCTTC. Protein product: CASSGLAGGGNEQFF.

This clone was recorded only once. This chain connects TRBV10-2 to TRBJ2-1, with 7 bases fitting TRBD2. CDR1 and CDR2 (germline): WSHSY, SAAADI. The CDR3 loop spans 16 amino acids. V dropped 8 bases and J dropped 4; count of bases not matched to a gene: 14. The CDR3 loop is CASGKSGRQNYNEQFF. The CDR3 region has the DNA TGCGCCAGCGGAAAGTCCGGGAGGCAAAATTACAATGAGCAGTTCTTC.

This chain joins TRBV28 and TRBJ2-2; no clear D gene. Germline CDR1 MDHEN, CDR2 SYDVKM. CDR3 size: 12 residues. Trimming left V 5 bases short and J 3 bases short, with 4 bases between. The chain's CDR3 is CASSVYTGELFF. CDR3 bases: TGTGCCAGCAGTGTCTACACCGGGGAGCTGTTTTTT.

The chain has TRBV19 and TRBJ1-2, with 9 bases identical to TRBD1. The CDR3 runs 13 residues. Germline V gives CDR1 LNHDA, CDR2 SQIVND (reference sequence). V lost 6 bases, J lost 6 bases, and 5 bases stayed unmatched. The DNA for the CDR3 is TGTGCCAGTAGCCCGGACAGGGGACATGGCTACACCTTC. Protein sequence: CASSPDRGHGYTF.